This T cell receptor (beta chain) stems from a study of Ad26.COV2.S vaccination and SARS-CoV-2 variants. Background on the study: Into the muscle, Ad26.COV2.S was dosed once or twice, 56 days apart.

The CDR3 extends over 15 amino acids. With 0 bases clipped from V and 5 bases from J, the junction kept 7 bases outside the gene matches. Germline assignment: CDR1 ENHRY and CDR2 SYGVKD. Sequenced by immunoSEQ multiplex PCR; TCRdb stores in-frame clones only, minus some. Here the sample spans a few hundred thousand clones, around 90% being singletons. Note on this clone: Its antigen remains unknown.

Treatment denoted: over 15 received Ad26.COV2.S at low or high dose, single or two shots; about five received placebo; per-sample allocation not given. Sample collection was performed on day 63 after the first vaccine or placebo injection. Immunization relied on an Ad26 vector, which expressed Wuhan-strain SARS-CoV-2 spike. Findings of the study overall: Those who received vaccine or placebo ended up with similar non-spike TCR breadth.

V and J are TRBV10-3 and TRBJ2-7, with 7 bases aligning to TRBD2. The sequence derives from a person aged 18-65 years who received the Ad26.COV2.S COVID-19 vaccine or a placebo. The material was peripheral blood, obtained in a trial of Ad26.COV2.S vaccine versus placebo. CDR3 sequence (DNA): TGTGCCATCAGTGAGTCGGGGGGAGGGATCCACGAGCAGTACTTC. Translation: CAISESGGGIHEQYF.